This T cell receptor beta chain was found in a study of CDR3 diversity in severe acne (dated by TCRdb to the late 2010s). Only a few counts were recorded for this clonotype. Its cognate antigen has yet to be identified. Base qualities are not provided; no much larger clone lies one nucleotide away. V is pared back by 7 bases and J by 7 bases, with 13 bases lying between the germline termini. From the germline V gene (reference sequence), CDR1 is MNHNY and CDR2 is SVGAGI. The CDR3 covers 13 residues, taking in both the cysteine and the phenylalanine. The read is trimmed to its CDR3 DNA, 39 bases read in frame from base 1. Library method: PCR. Sequenced on an Illumina HiSeq 2000. The public reads were quality trimmed at Q25 with fastp and then assembled into clones with MiXCR by TCRdb, keeping productive beta chains. Records with the same CDR3 protein are collapsed into one entry carrying the most frequent genes and DNA. Across this sample there are more than 80,000 distinct CDR3 sequences, with around 50% seen only once. The ten biggest clones cover under 14% of the sample.

Sequenced sample: blood. Recombination linked TRBV6-6 to TRBJ2-2, with the D gene call left open. The TCR was taken from a male donor with severe acne vulgaris. This receptor has the CDR3 CASKRVPGGELFF. Read as DNA, the sequence is TGTGCCAGCAAACGTGTACCGGGCGGGGAGCTGTTTTTT.